Listed below are T cell receptor beta chains from one sample, sequenced in a study of CD8 T cells in ankylosing spondylitis. TCRdb fed the 5' RACE reads into MiXCR, producing one record per CDR3 protein. The sample consists of around 770,000 distinct CDR3 sequences, 15% to 20% of them appearing once. The sequencing input was blood, either unsorted or a sorted T cell fraction (not recorded which). The receptor source for this set is a male donor with ankylosing spondylitis. Both conserved end residues are part of each CDR3. Each record gives: V gene, D gene, J gene, clone size, CDR3 protein, CDR3 DNA. A D gene is named only where the DNA matches it firmly. Only some rows state a clone size, as once, few, many or a class for expanded clones.

TRBV6-2/TRBV6-3	-	TRBJ2-2	-	CASSFVSGELFF	TGTGCCAGCAGTTTCGTTTCCGGGGAGCTGTTTTTT
TRBV2	TRBD1	TRBJ2-5	-	CASSELGQGRETQYF	TGTGCCAGCAGTGAATTGGGACAGGGTCGAGAGACCCAGTACTTC
TRBV6-5	-	TRBJ2-2	-	CASSYSWNLDTGELFF	TGTGCCAGCAGTTACTCTTGGAACTTAGACACCGGGGAGCTGTTTTTT
TRBV10-3	-	TRBJ2-7	many	CAISETAYYEQYF	TGTGCCATCAGTGAGACGGCCTACTACGAGCAGTACTTC
TRBV28	-	TRBJ1-4	-	CASSSPGGHGEKLFF	TGTGCCAGCAGTTCCCCCGGGGGGCACGGTGAAAAACTGTTTTTT
TRBV20-1	-	TRBJ2-7	few	CSVTTGRSYEQYF	TGCAGTGTAACGACAGGTCGCTCCTACGAGCAGTACTTC
TRBV9	TRBD1	TRBJ2-4	many	CASSGGTGGNIQYF	TGTGCCAGCAGCGGAGGGACAGGAGGGAACATTCAGTACTTC
TRBV25-1	TRBD1	TRBJ2-2	-	CASSEWGQENTGELFF	TGTGCCAGCAGTGAATGGGGACAGGAGAACACCGGGGAGCTGTTTTTT
TRBV27	-	TRBJ2-3	-	CASTSAGGTQYF	TGTGCCAGCACCTCGGCTGGTGGTACGCAGTATTTT
TRBV6-2/TRBV6-3	-	TRBJ1-2	few	CASSDSEGYTF	TGTGCCAGCAGTGACAGTGAAGGCTACACCTTC
TRBV15	-	TRBJ1-2	once	CATSRDVGFGYTF	TGTGCCACCAGCAGAGATGTCGGGTTTGGCTACACCTTC
TRBV7-2	TRBD2	TRBJ2-7	-	CASSHGLAGTYEQYF	TGTGCCAGCAGCCACGGACTAGCGGGAACCTACGAGCAGTACTTC
TRBV5-1	TRBD2	TRBJ2-7	-	CASSPLAGTYEQYF	TGCGCCAGCAGCCCTCTAGCGGGGACCTACGAGCAGTACTTC
TRBV12-3/TRBV12-4	TRBD2	TRBJ2-1	few	CASSQLSGGSYNEQFF	TGTGCCAGTAGCCAACTTAGCGGGGGCTCCTACAATGAGCAGTTCTTC
TRBV12-3/TRBV12-4	TRBD1	TRBJ1-6	few	CASSLQGARNSPLHF	TGTGCCAGCAGTCTACAGGGGGCGAGAAATTCACCCCTCCACTTT
TRBV5-5	TRBD1	TRBJ1-1	few	CASSLVGQGVAFF	TGTGCCAGCAGCTTGGTGGGACAGGGAGTAGCTTTCTTT
TRBV12-3/TRBV12-4	TRBD2	TRBJ2-7	many	CATSGGFPYEQYF	TGTGCCACCAGCGGGGGGTTCCCCTACGAGCAGTACTTC
TRBV20-1	TRBD2	TRBJ2-5	-	CSANSGRQETQYF	TGCAGCGCCAATAGCGGGAGGCAAGAGACCCAGTACTTC
TRBV9	TRBD2	TRBJ2-3	-	CASSVGLATSTDTQYF	TGTGCCAGCAGCGTAGGACTAGCGACTAGCACAGATACGCAGTATTTT
TRBV12-3/TRBV12-4	-	TRBJ2-3	many	CASSFGGNSDTQYF	TGTGCCAGCAGTTTTGGCGGGAATTCAGATACGCAGTATTTT